This T cell receptor beta chain is drawn from a study of cytomegalovirus exposure and HLA in healthy donors. PCR employed 60 Vbeta and 13 Jbeta primers. The table came from immunoSEQ multiplex PCR; TCRdb's copy has only in-frame clones and leaves some out. Among about 170,000 clones listed, roughly 85% were seen once. This receptor was taken from a male donor in good health and CMV-seronegative. The sample taken for sequencing was PBMCs.

The DNA for the CDR3 is TGTGCCAGCAGGCCCTTAGGACAGGGGACAATAACCAGTAATATTAACTATGGCTACACCTTC. This encodes CASRPLGQGTITSNINYGYTF. This chain uses TRBV28 with TRBJ1-2, with TRBD1 matching over 9 bases. V lost 6 bases and J lost 1; bases outside the gene matches: 24. There are 21 residues in the CDR3. Germline loops: CDR1 MDHEN, CDR2 SYDVKM.